This T cell receptor beta chain was profiled in a study of blood T cell repertoires in COVID-19. Study as a whole: Acute and convalescent COVID-19 samples came from the United States, Italy and Spain. Sources were T cells, B-cell-depleted T cells, or PBMCs; the material itself was cDNA or gDNA.

Assay: immunoSEQ multiplex PCR; the TCRdb copy retains only in-frame clones and omits some. This table has about 140,000 clones, around 80% appearing once. Germline-derived CDR1 and CDR2 are LNHDA and SQIVND (reference sequence). J lost 4 bases, V lost 7 bases, and 7 bases had no gene match. The CDR3 runs to 15 residues. This clone was seen just once. This sequence originates from a man aged 65-85 years who had recovered from COVID-19. This rearrangement joins TRBV19 to TRBJ2-2; 9 bases fit TRBD2. The sequencing sample was made of peripheral blood. The CDR3 spells CASTGQAGGTGELFF. The CDR3 DNA follows: TGTGCCAGTACCGGGCAAGCGGGAGGCACCGGGGAGCTGTTTTTT.